The clone carrying this TCR beta chain was counted ten times or more. Via MiXCR, TCRdb re-called the reads, giving one row per CDR3 protein. The sample consists of 200,000 to 300,000 distinct CDR3 sequences, over 8% of them appearing once. The data were taken from a study of T cell repertoires in cytomegalovirus infection. Sequencing was performed on PBMCs. This TCR was recovered from a human donor in good health (CMV status not recorded). Some clones in this sample may be carry-over from other donors' samples.

The CDR3 DNA sequence: TGTGCCAGCAGCTTAGGGGACAGGACCTTGAATGAGCAGTTCTTC. It codes for CASSLGDRTLNEQFF. The V call is TRBV7-3, the J call TRBJ2-1; 8 bases agree with TRBD1. From germline, CDR1 is SGHTA and CDR2 FQGTGA. The CDR3 sequence is 15 residues long. The V segment lost 2 bases and the J segment 7 bases; nucleotides outside the gene matches: 7.